This TCR delta chain was retrieved from a study of Vγ9Vδ2 T cells in congenital toxoplasmosis (dated by TCRdb to the early 2020s). Regarding the study in general: The diagnosis of congenital toxoplasmosis relied on IgG, IgM and IgA serology, Western blot and an in-house interferon-gamma release assay. This study compared the CDR3 repertoires of the gamma and delta chains in sorted blood gammadelta T cells from congenitally T. gondii-infected infants versus uninfected infants. Infant repertoires were sequenced at 2 months after birth and at 1 year of age. TCR sequencing was performed on about five infected and 10 uninfected infants at 2 months and on 3 infected and 4 uninfected infants at 1 year. Results the study describes overall, beyond this receptor: Both infected and uninfected infants showed high prevalence of a public TRGV9 clonotype. Repertoire differences between infected and uninfected infants were less clearly seen at 1 year of age than at 2 months. Germline-encoded fetal-type TRDV2 CDR3 sequences seemed more prevalent in infected than uninfected approximately 2-month-old infants, suggesting an in utero expansion footprint. At 2 months, infected infants appeared to have fewer N additions in TRGV9 and TRDV2 CDR3s than uninfected infants, particularly in TRDV2-TRDJ1 sequences. Two months was the earliest age with enough suitable sample material for TCR repertoire analysis, so newborn repertoires were not sequenced.

This clone is medium-sized (0.01 to 0.1%). There is no known antigen for this receptor. Base qualities were left out, and no much larger clone turns up one base away. The CDR3 contains 17 residues, cysteine and phenylalanine counted. Of the read, only the CDR3 DNA is kept; its 51 bases are in frame from base 1. CDR1 and CDR2, looked up from the germline V gene, are GEAIGNYY and EKD. V trim: 4 bases; J trim: 0 bases; unmatched bases: 11. Using SuperScript II, cDNA was generated through template-switch reverse transcription, with TRGC- and TRDC-specific primers combined in a single tube. The TRGC primer was designed to bind both the TRGC1 and TRGC2 constant genes. Amplification of TRG and TRD was done with the KAPA Real-Time Library Amplification Kit, and AMPure XP beads were used for purification between steps. Illumina sequencing adapters were added by index PCR using the Nextera XT Index Kit. An Illumina MiSeq running the V2 300 kit was used to sequence the TRG and TRD amplicons, producing 150 bp paired-end reads. On the study's bioinformatics: Before any further analysis, FastQC version 0.11.8 was used to assess read quality. Reads were mapped to GenBank TRG or TRD reference genes, and MiXCR version 3.0.3 was used to assemble CDR3 sequences. Default MiXCR settings were used with one exception: TRDD gene segments were assembled from 3 consecutive nucleotides instead of 5. N additions, CDR3 length, J segment length and clonotype sharing between samples were computed with VDJtools version 1.2.1. CDR3 sequences that were out of frame or contained stop codons were removed from the analysis. The overlap of infant repertoires with previously published Vgamma9Vdelta2 repertoires from fetal, cord blood and adult blood was compared. TCRdb called clones from the public reads with CATT, and repeated DNA sequences were later combined into one row. Clone size and V and J calls follow TCRdb, not the original study. The sample contains some 990 delta-chain clones, 18% of them found a single time. The ten largest account for about 10% of the sample.

The same treatment, consisting of spiramycin and/or pyrimethamine plus sulfadiazine plus folinic acid, was given to the mothers of both infected and uninfected infants. Every infant, whether infected or uninfected, was delivered at term after more than 37 weeks of gestation. About 1 mL of blood was processed into PBMCs by Lymphoprep gradient centrifugation, after which the PBMCs were cryopreserved in liquid nitrogen and shipped to Belgium. After thawing, PBMCs were labeled with Zombie NIR viability dye and stained with CD3, TCR gammadelta, Vgamma9 and Vdelta2 antibodies. A FACSAria III was used to sort CD3+ TCRgammadelta+ T cells, reaching a mean purity of roughly 98%. The RNeasy Micro Kit was used to isolate RNA from about 10,000 sorted gammadelta T cells per sample. Infants were born to mothers enrolled with primary T. gondii infection during pregnancy. Peripheral blood was collected from the infants at an outpatient microbiology and virology center in Pavia, Italy.

Source material: gamma-delta T cells from blood. This clonotype originated in a child under 10 years old born to a mother with Toxoplasma gondii infection during pregnancy, either congenitally infected or uninfected (not recorded which). The chain is assembled from TRDV2 and TRDJ1; 9 middle bases align to TRDD3. Here the CDR3 is given as CACESLGEPKYTDKLIF. The bases are TGTGCCTGTGAGTCACTGGGGGAACCGAAGTACACCGATAAACTCATCTTT.